This TCR beta chain was sequenced in a study of T cell responses to AZD1222 COVID-19 vaccine. Looked up from germline, CDR1 is LGHNA and CDR2 is YSLEER. The CDR3 runs to 16 residues. Losses at the gene ends were 3 bases for V and 6 bases for J; bases not matched to a gene: 6. Only in-frame clones appear in the TCRdb table, and some are missing; sequencing was by immunoSEQ multiplex PCR. The sample holds 100,000 to 150,000 clones; about 88% are singletons and the top ten take 3%. Recipients boosted at about 4 weeks or about 12 weeks are pooled. The clonotype comes from an adult who received the AZD1222 COVID-19 vaccine. The chain carries TRBV4-3 and TRBJ2-1, with 12 bases lining up with TRBD2. The input for sequencing was peripheral blood, taken 28 days after the second AZD1222 dose. The CDR3 protein is CASSQELAGGLNEQFF. The CDR3 DNA is TGCGCCAGCAGCCAGGAACTAGCGGGGGGCCTCAATGAGCAGTTCTTC.